This T cell receptor beta chain was observed in a study of T cells in Graves' hyperthyroidism and ophthalmopathy. Researchers amplified the TCR beta CDR3 regions from RNA transcripts. HTBI primers were employed in a first-round RT-PCR of the TCR CDR3. MiXCR was run by TCRdb on the multiplex PCR reads, yielding one entry per CDR3 protein. The top ten hold over 15% of the sample, which has about 570,000 distinct CDR3 sequences, just over 45% seen once. This clonotype was detected only a few times. Deletions cut 6 bases from V and 0 bases from J, with 11 bases between. This CDR3 has 15 amino acids. Germline V gene sequence: CDR1 MDHEN, CDR2 SYDVKM.

The V and J genes are TRBV28 and TRBJ1-4; D perhaps matches TRBD1 (6 bases). The sample comprised peripheral blood or thyroid tissue (not recorded which). The origin of this receptor is an adult woman with Graves' disease, either hyperthyroidism or ophthalmopathy (not recorded which). DNA of the CDR3: TGTGCCAGCAGGAGGGACACATCAACTAATGAAAAACTGTTTTTT. The encoded protein is CASRRDTSTNEKLFF.